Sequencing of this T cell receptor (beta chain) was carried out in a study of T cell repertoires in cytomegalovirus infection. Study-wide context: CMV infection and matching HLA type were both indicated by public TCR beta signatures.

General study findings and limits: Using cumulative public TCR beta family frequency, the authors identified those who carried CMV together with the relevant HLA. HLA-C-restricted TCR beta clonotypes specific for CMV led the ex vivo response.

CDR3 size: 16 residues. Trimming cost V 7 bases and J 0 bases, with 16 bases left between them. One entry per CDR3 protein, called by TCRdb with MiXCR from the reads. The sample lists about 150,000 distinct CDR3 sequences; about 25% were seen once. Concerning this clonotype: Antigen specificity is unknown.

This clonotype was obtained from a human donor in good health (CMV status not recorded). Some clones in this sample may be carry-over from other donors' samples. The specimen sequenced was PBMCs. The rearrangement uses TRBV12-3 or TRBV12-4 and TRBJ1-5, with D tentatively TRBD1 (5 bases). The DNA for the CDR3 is TGTGCCAGCAAGATAGGGGACGGTCGTAGCAATCAGCCCCAGCATTTT. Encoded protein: CASKIGDGRSNQPQHF.